The 26 T cell receptor beta chains reported below all come from one sample, sequenced in a study of blood T cell repertoires in COVID-19. Libraries were prepared by immunoSEQ multiplex PCR; TCRdb keeps only in-frame clonotypes and omits some of them. The sample lists about 210,000 clones; about 81% were seen once. The source material was peripheral blood. All receptors derive from a woman aged 60-70 years with COVID-19, enrolled during active disease.

V is TRBV28 and J is TRBJ1-5; the D gene is possibly TRBD1 (5 bases). The CDR3 runs 15 residues. Germline CDR1 MDHEN, CDR2 SYDVKM. Trimming cost V 5 bases and J 4 bases, with 15 bases left between them. As DNA, the CDR3 is TGTGCCAGCAGTCCCCGGGGGGGTAGGAATCAGCCCCAGCATTTT. Residues: CASSPRGGRNQPQHF.

This chain connects TRBV6-6 to TRBJ1-6; 12 positions agree with TRBD1. The trim removed 11 bases at V and 6 bases at J, leaving 5 bases unmatched. The CDR3 extends over 14 amino acids. Germline assignment: CDR1 MNHNY and CDR2 SVGAGI (reference sequence). The CDR3 sequence: CAGGTGGPNSPLHF. The CDR3 DNA follows: TGTGCCGGAGGGACAGGGGGCCCTAATTCACCCCTCCACTTT.

CDR3 DNA: TGCGCCAGCAGGCTGGTCGGCTCTGGGGCCAACGTCCTGACTTTC. It is translated as CASRLVGSGANVLTF. The gene calls are TRBV5-1 and TRBJ2-6; D unclear. Trimming took off 5 bases at V and 0 bases at J, with 9 bases between the two ends. The germline gives CDR1 SGHRS, CDR2 YFSETQ. The CDR3 spans 15 residues.

The chain joins TRBV6-5 to TRBJ1-3; perhaps TRBD1 as D (6 bases). V dropped 4 bases and J dropped 0 bases, with 10 bases sitting between them. This CDR3 is built from 15 residues. Germline-derived CDR1 and CDR2 are MNHEY and SVGAGI. The CDR3, as DNA: TGTGCCAGCAGTTCCGGACAGTTCTCTGGAAACACCATATATTTT. Amino acid sequence: CASSSGQFSGNTIYF.

This chain joins TRBV19 and TRBJ2-7, with 8 bases fitting TRBD1. This CDR3 is built from 17 residues. The germline V gene encodes CDR1 LNHDA and CDR2 SQIVND (reference sequence). V gave up 6 bases and J gave up 4 bases; unmatched junction bases: 17. The CDR3 protein is CASSIAAGTGTRYEQYV. CDR3 nucleotides: TGTGCCAGTAGCATCGCCGCCGGGACAGGAACGAGATACGAGCAGTACGTC.

CDR3 residues: CASSRTGTGGSPLHF. The CDR3 DNA follows: TGTGCCAGCAGTCGGACCGGGACAGGGGGTTCACCCCTCCACTTT. The gene calls are TRBV7-2 and TRBJ1-6, with TRBD1 matching 11 bases. The CDR3 runs 15 residues. Unmatched junction bases numbered 7, after V lost 6 bases and J lost 9 bases. CDR1 and CDR2 from the germline V gene are SGHTA and FQGNSA.

The chain combines TRBV7-3 with TRBJ2-2; 10 nucleotides agree with TRBD2. With V trimmed by 4 bases and J by 4 bases, 6 bases remained unmatched. The germline gives CDR1 SGHTA, CDR2 FQGTGA. This CDR3 spans 16 amino acids. CDR3 in DNA: TGTGCCAGCAGCTCCCTAGCGGGAGCAGGCACCGGGGAGCTGTTTTTT. Translated: CASSSLAGAGTGELFF.

The CDR3 DNA follows: TGTGCCAGCAGCTCCCTAGCGGGAGTTAACAATGAGCAGTTCTTC. This sequence encodes CASSSLAGVNNEQFF. The rearrangement uses TRBV11-2 and TRBJ2-1; 10 bases match TRBD2. Germline V lookup: CDR1 SGHAT, CDR2 FQNNGV. The V gene end was trimmed by 4 bases and the J gene end by 5 bases; junction bases not matched to a gene: 5. This CDR3 has 15 amino acids. The variable domain in full, with the rest retrieved from reference TRBV11-2 and TRBJ2-1, is EAGVAQSPRYKIIEKRQSVAFWCNPISGHATLYWYQQILGQGPKLLIQFQNNGVVDDSQLPKDRFSAERLKGVDSTLKIQPAKLEDSAVYLCASSSLAGVNNEQFFGPGTRLTVL.

The CDR3 region has the DNA TGTGCCAGCAGCTTACCCAGGAGGGAGGATACGCAGTATTTT. This translates into CASSLPRREDTQYF. The V call is TRBV5-6, the J call TRBJ2-3; tentative D call: TRBD2 (6 bases). There are 14 residues in the CDR3. Trimming removed 2 bases at V and 6 bases at J, with 13 bases between. Germline V gene data show CDR1 as SGHDT and CDR2 as YYEEEE.

This clone showed up just a few times. The gene calls are TRBV12-5 and TRBJ1-1; D ambiguous. The germline V and J ends were trimmed by 5 bases and 8 bases, with 36 bases remaining between them. This CDR3 is built from 20 residues. Germline V CDR1 and CDR2: LGHNT, FRNRAP. The CDR3 region has the DNA TGTGCTAGTGGTGCCGCCCGGGAGGACGGAATACGGACCCTTCCGAGGGAAGCTTTCTTT. Translated: CASGAAREDGIRTLPREAFF.

The V gene is TRBV7-6, the J gene TRBJ2-5; 12 nucleotides match TRBD2. Trimming took 5 bases from V and 1 from J; bases not matched to a gene: 5. There are 16 residues in the CDR3. Per germline, CDR1 SGHVS and CDR2 FNYEAQ. CDR3 nucleotides: TGTGCCAGCAGCCCGGGGACTAGCGGGTTCCAAGAGACCCAGTACTTC. As protein: CASSPGTSGFQETQYF.

The chain couples TRBV6-6 to TRBJ1-1; the D is unclear. The CDR3 runs 12 residues. V lost 10 bases to trimming and J lost 2 bases, with 11 bases between them. CDR1 is MNHNY, CDR2 SVGAGI, per germline (reference sequence). CDR3 in DNA: TGTGCCACCCATCGGGAAAACACTGAAGCTTTCTTT. Protein sequence: CATHRENTEAFF.

This chain joins TRBV20-1 and TRBJ1-4; 7 bases align to TRBD1. CDR1 DFQATT and CDR2 SNEGSKA come from the germline V gene (reference sequence). V was pared by 3 bases and J by 6 bases, with 4 bases of the junction left unmatched. This CDR3 spans 13 amino acids. CDR3 sequence: CSASHRGDEKLFF. For the CDR3, the DNA is TGCAGTGCTAGTCACAGGGGCGATGAAAAACTGTTTTTT.

This chain connects TRBV19 to TRBJ2-3, with 8 bases lining up with TRBD1. Germline lookup yields CDR1 LNHDA and CDR2 SQIVND (reference sequence). The CDR3 has 14 residues. V shed 5 bases and J 3 bases; nucleotides not matched to a gene: 4. This CDR3 reads CASSGQGGTDTQYF. As DNA, the CDR3 is TGTGCCAGTAGTGGACAGGGTGGAACAGATACGCAGTATTTT.

This chain uses TRBV6-5 with TRBJ2-2, with 8 bases identical to TRBD1. The CDR3 spans 15 residues. Germline V gene sequence: CDR1 MNHEY, CDR2 SVGAGI. J gave up 7 bases and V 0 bases, and 4 bases lay outside the gene matches. The CDR3 nucleotides are TGTGCCAGCAGTTACTCGAACAGGGGGAACGGGGAGCTGTTTTTT. Its protein product is CASSYSNRGNGELFF.

The CDR3 here is CASSENGQGGTEAFF. The CDR3 region has the DNA TGTGCCAGCAGTGAAAATGGACAGGGGGGGACTGAAGCTTTCTTT. The chain is built from TRBV7-9 and TRBJ1-1, with 10 bases lining up with TRBD1. V shed 6 bases and J 5 bases; nucleotides not matched to a gene: 9. The length of the CDR3 is 15 residues. Germline V gene data show CDR1 as SEHNR and CDR2 as FQNEAQ (reference sequence). The variable domain in full, completed from reference TRBV7-9 and TRBJ1-1, reads DTGVSQNPRHKITKRGQNVTFRCDPISEHNRLYWYRQTLGQGPEFLTYFQNEAQLEKSRLLSDRFSAERPKGSFSTLEIQRTEQGDSAMYLCASSENGQGGTEAFFGQGTRLTVV.

The CDR3 loop is CASSFRQGANEKLFF. CDR3 DNA: TGCGCCAGCAGCTTTAGACAGGGGGCTAATGAAAAACTGTTTTTT. The genes are TRBV5-1 and TRBJ1-4; TRBD1 agrees at 9 bases. The CDR3 consists of 15 residues. The V and J ends lost 2 bases and 3 bases, in that order; junction bases with no gene match: 2. In germline, CDR1 is SGHRS, CDR2 YFSETQ.

The chain combines TRBV3-1 (or the pseudogene TRBV3-2) with TRBJ1-2; D is unclear. The V gene lost 1 base and the J gene lost 8 bases, with 8 bases spanning the gap. The CDR3 has 12 amino acids. The germline CDR1 and CDR2 sequences are LGHDT and YNNKEL (reference sequence). The CDR3, as DNA: TGTGCCAGCAGCCAAGTAGCGGGGGGCTACACCTTC. Encoded protein: CASSQVAGGYTF.

A word on this clone: This same CDR3 is encoded by further DNA sequences in the sample. CDR3 nucleotides: TGTGCCAGCAGCCTCGGTGAAGCTTTCTTT. It is translated as CASSLGEAFF. This rearrangement joins TRBV2 to TRBJ1-1; no definite D call. This CDR3 region has 10 residues. V was pared by 6 bases and J by 7 bases, with 6 bases between. Germline V gene data show CDR1 as SNHLY and CDR2 as FYNNEI.

The V gene is TRBV4-1, the J gene TRBJ2-7; TRBD1 aligns across 11 bases. Unmatched junction bases numbered 10, after V lost 4 bases and J lost 2 bases. The CDR3 is 17 amino acids. In germline, CDR1 is MGHRA, CDR2 YSYEKL. The CDR3 bases are TGCGCCAGCAGCCCAGTGTTACCGGGACAGGGGGCCTACGAGCAGTACTTC. Translation: CASSPVLPGQGAYEQYF.

This clone was counted once. V and J are TRBV7-2 and TRBJ2-1; 9 bases match TRBD2. This CDR3 is 16 amino acids long. Germline CDR1 SGHTA, CDR2 FQGNSA. The junction had 5 bases not matched to a gene; V was cut back by 5 bases and J by 0 bases. The CDR3 sequence is CASSRTSANSYNEQFF. For the CDR3, the DNA is TGTGCCAGCAGCCGGACTAGCGCAAACTCCTACAATGAGCAGTTCTTC.

The chain uses TRBV6-1 and TRBJ1-5, with D maybe TRBD1 (6 bases). The CDR3 is 17 amino acids. The germline gives CDR1 MNHNS, CDR2 SASEGT. The V and J ends lost 0 bases and 1 base respectively, with 13 bases between them. The CDR3 loop is CASSEARGGLSNQPQHF. The CDR3, as DNA: TGTGCCAGCAGTGAAGCGAGGGGGGGACTGAGCAATCAGCCCCAGCATTTT.

The V and J genes are TRBV28 and TRBJ2-2; 9 positions agree with TRBD2. The CDR3 runs to 16 residues. CDR1 MDHEN and CDR2 SYDVKM come from the germline V gene. With 2 bases clipped from V and 5 bases from J, the junction kept 6 bases outside the gene matches. As DNA, the CDR3 is TGTGCCAGCAGTTTAGCGGGGGGGCCGGGGACCGGGGAGCTGTTTTTT. Residues: CASSLAGGPGTGELFF.

This clone was counted at least ten times. CDR3 region: CATSNPEGERHNEQFF. CDR3 bases: TGTGCCACCAGTAACCCTGAGGGGGAACGTCACAATGAGCAGTTCTTC. The genes are TRBV24-1 and TRBJ2-1, with D perhaps matching TRBD1 (6 bases). This CDR3 has 16 amino acids. Germline loops: CDR1 KGHDR, CDR2 SFDVKD. V shed 6 bases and J shed 5 bases, with 19 bases lying between them.

The chain joins TRBV28 to TRBJ2-4; TRBD2 matches at 7 bases. With V trimmed by 11 bases and J by 4 bases, 8 bases remained unmatched. In germline, CDR1 is MDHEN, CDR2 SYDVKM. This CDR3 has 13 residues. The CDR3 DNA is TGTGCCGGGGAGGGCCGGGAAAAAAACATTCAGTACTTC. It encodes CAGEGREKNIQYF.

This chain joins TRBV18 and TRBJ1-1; D is ambiguous. This CDR3 region has 13 residues. In germline, CDR1 is KGHSH, CDR2 LQKENI. The germline V and J ends were trimmed by 2 bases and 4 bases, with 8 bases remaining between them. CDR3 bases: TGTGCCAGCTCACCAATCTCGGGCACTGAAGCTTTCTTT. It specifies CASSPISGTEAFF.